This note documents a single T cell receptor beta chain sequence. Its antigen is unknown. In TCRdb, the 5' RACE reads were re-called with MiXCR into one record per CDR3 protein. The sample yields approximately 430,000 distinct CDR3 sequences, around a quarter seen once. The data stem from a study of T-cell memory formation after mild COVID-19. General observations from the study: A balance of CD4 and CD8 characterized clones contracting day 15 to 85, whereas later expanders leaned CD4+.

Sample: PBMCs or a T cell subset sorted from them (not recorded which). This TCR derives from an adult woman who had mild COVID-19 (a few samples of this study predate the infection). Cell type and time point are not known.

CDR3 nucleotide sequence: TGTGCCATCAGTCCGACAGGCTACGAGCAGTACGTC. This encodes CAISPTGYEQYV. The genes are TRBV10-3 and TRBJ2-7; D may be TRBD1 (6 bases). The germline V gene has CDR1 ENHRY and CDR2 SYGVKD. The CDR3 is made up of 12 amino acids. V lost 5 bases and J 3 bases, leaving 8 bases between the germline ends.